The entry that follows covers one TCR beta chain sequence. What it binds is not known. The approximately 120-subject validation cohort, separate from the 666-subject first cohort, included the donors. This entry is derived from a study of cytomegalovirus exposure and HLA in healthy donors. For the study at large: The approximately 120 validation repertoires, a later analysis reported, used the same platform as the roughly 710 first-cohort repertoires. Study observations and caveats: According to a subsequent analysis, TCR clusters identified in the first cohort showed a tendency to co-occur across the 120 validation repertoires. A list of more than 150 TCR beta chains associated with cytomegalovirus was given.

Sequenced by immunoSEQ multiplex PCR; TCRdb stores in-frame clones only, minus some. The sample carries about 250,000 clones, more than 75% recorded once. With 8 bases clipped from V and 4 bases from J, the junction kept 5 bases outside the gene matches. This CDR3 has 13 residues. Per germline, CDR1 SNHLY and CDR2 FYNNEI. This TCR was sampled from a man between 18 and 29 years old in good health and CMV-seropositive. The gene calls are TRBV2 and TRBJ2-1; 7 nucleotides match TRBD2. Sequenced input: PBMCs. The CDR3 DNA reads as TGTGCCAGCGTGCTAGCGGTGTACAATGAGCAGTTCTTC. It is translated as CASVLAVYNEQFF.